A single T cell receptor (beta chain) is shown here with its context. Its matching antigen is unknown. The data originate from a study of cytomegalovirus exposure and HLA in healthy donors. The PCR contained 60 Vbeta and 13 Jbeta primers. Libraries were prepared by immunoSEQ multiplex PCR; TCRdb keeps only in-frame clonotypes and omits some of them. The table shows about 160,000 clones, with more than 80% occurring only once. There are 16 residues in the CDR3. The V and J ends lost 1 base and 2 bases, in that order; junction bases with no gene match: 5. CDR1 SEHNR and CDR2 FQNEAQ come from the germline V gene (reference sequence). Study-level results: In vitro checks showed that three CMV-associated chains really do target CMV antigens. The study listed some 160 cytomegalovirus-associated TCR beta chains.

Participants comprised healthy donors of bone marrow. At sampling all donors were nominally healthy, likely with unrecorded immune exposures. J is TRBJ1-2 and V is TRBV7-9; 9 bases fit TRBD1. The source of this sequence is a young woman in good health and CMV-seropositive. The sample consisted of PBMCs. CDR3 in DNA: TGTGCCAGCAGCTTAGGGGCAACAGGGGGCAACTATGGCTACACCTTC. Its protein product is CASSLGATGGNYGYTF. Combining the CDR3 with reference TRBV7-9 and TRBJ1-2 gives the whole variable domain DTGVSQNPRHKITKRGQNVTFRCDPISEHNRLYWYRQTLGQGPEFLTYFQNEAQLEKSRLLSDRFSAERPKGSFSTLEIQRTEQGDSAMYLCASSLGATGGNYGYTFGSGTRLTVV.